The clone carrying this TCR beta chain turned up a few times. Its cognate antigen is unknown. From the germline J gene comes the end of the CDR3, since the read stops 3 residues before it. V was trimmed by 0 bases and J by 0 bases, leaving 11 bases between them. CDR3 size: 16 residues. Looked up from germline, CDR1 is SNHLY and CDR2 is FYNNEI. Sequenced by immunoSEQ multiplex PCR; TCRdb stores in-frame clones only, minus some. The sample is made up of 15,000 to 20,000 clones, none counted only once. The data belong to a study of T cell clonality in common variable immunodeficiency. Whole-study findings and limits: Common variable immunodeficiency TCR beta sequences reportedly had fewer deletions and N-nucleotide insertions. TCRbeta clonality was increased in CVID versus healthy controls.

This rearrangement joins TRBV2 to TRBJ1-2, with D maybe TRBD1 (6 bases). This receptor was taken from a human donor with common variable immunodeficiency. What was sequenced was peripheral blood mononuclear cells. CDR3 sequence: CASSEALGQSNYGYTF. The covered CDR3 bases are TGTGCCAGCAGTGAAGCCCTAGGACAGTCTAACTATGGC.